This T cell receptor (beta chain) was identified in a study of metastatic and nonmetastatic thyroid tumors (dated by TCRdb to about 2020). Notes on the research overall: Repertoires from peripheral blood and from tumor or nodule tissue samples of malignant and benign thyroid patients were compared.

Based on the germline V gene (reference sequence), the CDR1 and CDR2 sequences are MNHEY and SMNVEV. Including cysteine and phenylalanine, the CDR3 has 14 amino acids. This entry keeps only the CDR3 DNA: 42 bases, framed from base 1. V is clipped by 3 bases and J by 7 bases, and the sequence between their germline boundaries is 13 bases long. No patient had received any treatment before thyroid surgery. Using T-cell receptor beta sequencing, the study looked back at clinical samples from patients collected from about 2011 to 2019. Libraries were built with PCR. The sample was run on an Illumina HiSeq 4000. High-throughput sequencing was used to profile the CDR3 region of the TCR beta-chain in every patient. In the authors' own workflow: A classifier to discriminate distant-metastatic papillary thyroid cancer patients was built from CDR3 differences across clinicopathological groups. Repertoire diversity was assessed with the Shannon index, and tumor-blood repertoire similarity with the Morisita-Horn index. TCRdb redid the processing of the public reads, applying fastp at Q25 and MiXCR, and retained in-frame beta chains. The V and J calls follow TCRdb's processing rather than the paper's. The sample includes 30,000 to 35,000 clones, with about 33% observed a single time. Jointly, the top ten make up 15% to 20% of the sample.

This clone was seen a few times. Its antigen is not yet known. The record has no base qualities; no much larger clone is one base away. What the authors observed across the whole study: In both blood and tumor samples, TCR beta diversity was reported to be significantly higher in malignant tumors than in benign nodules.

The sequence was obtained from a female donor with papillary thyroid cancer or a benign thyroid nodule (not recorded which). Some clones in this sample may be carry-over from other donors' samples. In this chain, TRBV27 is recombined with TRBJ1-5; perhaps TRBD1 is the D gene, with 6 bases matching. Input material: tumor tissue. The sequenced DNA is TGTGCCAGCAGTTTTTCTGGGGGCAGACAGCCCCAGCATTTT. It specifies CASSFSGGRQPQHF.